This T cell receptor (beta chain) stems from a study of blood T cell repertoires in COVID-19. From germline, CDR1 is SGHRS and CDR2 YFSETQ. The CDR3 extends over 13 amino acids. Trimming cost V 1 base and J 1 base, with 5 bases left between them. Methods used by the authors: Nucleated cell counts were estimated from reference gene primer amplification. Clones were sequenced by immunoSEQ multiplex PCR, and TCRdb holds only the in-frame ones, with some missing. V and J calls and clone size come straight from that table; D and trimming were deduced from the DNA. The sample carries about 69,000 clones, around 86% recorded once.

Sequencing used peripheral blood. The receptor's source is a human donor in a cohort sampled during active COVID-19. The chain is built from TRBV5-1 and TRBJ1-2; D gene uncertain. CDR3 loop: CASSLNGNYGYTF. For the CDR3, the DNA is TGCGCCAGCAGCTTGAACGGTAACTATGGCTACACCTTC.